Listed below are T cell receptor beta chains from one sample, sequenced in a study of OX40 agonist ivuxolimab in advanced cancers. Clones were sequenced by immunoSEQ multiplex PCR, and TCRdb holds only the in-frame ones, with some missing. This table has 60,000 to 70,000 clones, more than 65% appearing once. Sequencing was performed on CD4+ or CD8+ T cells sorted from blood, taken in a trial of the OX40 agonist ivuxolimab. The receptors come from an adult with an advanced solid tumor such as melanoma, head and neck, liver or kidney cancer. The CDR3 runs from the conserved cysteine through the conserved F or W. Fields, in order: J gene, V gene, clone size, D gene, CDR3 protein, CDR3 DNA. D genes are given only for firm matches. The size field is filled for only some rows; it gives once, few, many or a size class.

j_call: TRBJ2-2
v_call: TRBV19
clone_size: -
d_call: -
cdr3_aa: CATKEGSETGELFF
cdr3_nt: TGTGCCACCAAGGAGGGTTCTGAAACCGGGGAGCTGTTTTTT

j_call: TRBJ2-3
v_call: TRBV7-8
clone_size: -
d_call: -
cdr3_aa: CASSLARASTDTQYF
cdr3_nt: TGTGCCAGCAGCTTAGCCAGGGCTAGCACAGATACGCAGTATTTT

j_call: TRBJ1-3
v_call: TRBV14
clone_size: -
d_call: -
cdr3_aa: CASSQGVAGNTIYF
cdr3_nt: TGTGCCAGCAGCCAAGGCGTCGCTGGAAACACCATATATTTT

j_call: TRBJ1-6
v_call: TRBV19
clone_size: -
d_call: -
cdr3_aa: CASMYSSYNSPLHF
cdr3_nt: TGTGCCAGTATGTACAGCTCCTATAATTCACCCCTCCACTTT

j_call: TRBJ1-3
v_call: TRBV28
clone_size: -
d_call: -
cdr3_aa: CASTPRYSGNTIYF
cdr3_nt: TGTGCCAGCACCCCCCGGTACTCTGGAAACACCATATATTTT

j_call: TRBJ1-2
v_call: TRBV6-5
clone_size: -
d_call: -
cdr3_aa: CASSPTGRSYGYTF
cdr3_nt: TGTGCCAGCAGTCCTACGGGACGATCCTATGGCTACACCTTC

j_call: TRBJ2-5
v_call: TRBV5-4
clone_size: -
d_call: TRBD1
cdr3_aa: CASSLGPGGVETQYF
cdr3_nt: TGTGCCAGCAGCTTGGGTCCAGGGGGTGTAGAGACCCAGTACTTC

j_call: TRBJ1-1
v_call: TRBV5-4
clone_size: -
d_call: -
cdr3_aa: CASSLRQGQTEAFF
cdr3_nt: TGTGCCAGCAGCTTGAGGCAGGGTCAGACTGAAGCTTTCTTT

j_call: TRBJ2-7
v_call: TRBV5-4
clone_size: -
d_call: -
cdr3_aa: CASSRTEGAGREQYF
cdr3_nt: TGTGCCAGCAGCCGTACGGAGGGGGCAGGACGAGAGCAGTACTTC

j_call: TRBJ1-5
v_call: TRBV27
clone_size: few
d_call: TRBD1
cdr3_aa: CASSKTDRVGDQPQHF
cdr3_nt: TGTGCCAGCAGTAAAACGGACAGGGTGGGGGATCAGCCCCAGCATTTT

j_call: TRBJ1-2
v_call: TRBV6-1
clone_size: -
d_call: TRBD1
cdr3_aa: CASSVRGTAYGYTF
cdr3_nt: TGTGCCAGCAGTGTTCGGGGGACAGCCTATGGCTACACCTTC

j_call: TRBJ2-3
v_call: TRBV27
clone_size: -
d_call: -
cdr3_aa: CASSPISGTVTDTQYF
cdr3_nt: TGTGCCAGCAGTCCGATCTCCGGGACGGTTACAGATACGCAGTATTTT

j_call: TRBJ2-1
v_call: TRBV5-1
clone_size: -
d_call: -
cdr3_aa: CASSLGLPGYNEQFF
cdr3_nt: TGCGCCAGCAGCTTGGGACTGCCCGGCTACAATGAGCAGTTCTTC

j_call: TRBJ2-7
v_call: TRBV30
clone_size: -
d_call: -
cdr3_aa: CAWSVPLATEQYF
cdr3_nt: TGTGCCTGGAGTGTACCTTTAGCGACCGAGCAGTACTTC

j_call: TRBJ1-1
v_call: TRBV7-8
clone_size: -
d_call: -
cdr3_aa: CASSPRAEAFF
cdr3_nt: TGTGCCAGCAGCCCCAGGGCTGAAGCTTTCTTT

j_call: TRBJ2-7
v_call: TRBV7-2
clone_size: -
d_call: TRBD1
cdr3_aa: CASSLVGPVRRQGSYEQYF
cdr3_nt: TGTGCCAGCAGCTTAGTGGGTCCAGTGCGCCGACAGGGTTCCTACGAGCAGTACTTC

j_call: TRBJ2-1
v_call: TRBV5-1
clone_size: few
d_call: TRBD2
cdr3_aa: CASIGLAGSTYNEQFF
cdr3_nt: TGCGCCAGCATCGGACTAGCGGGGTCTACGTACAATGAGCAGTTCTTC

j_call: TRBJ2-7
v_call: TRBV7-9
clone_size: few
d_call: TRBD2
cdr3_aa: CASSPTSGPSYEQYF
cdr3_nt: TGTGCCAGCAGCCCCACTAGCGGGCCGTCCTACGAGCAGTACTTC

j_call: TRBJ2-5
v_call: TRBV4-1
clone_size: -
d_call: TRBD2
cdr3_aa: CASSQGQRGGGETQYF
cdr3_nt: TGCGCCAGCAGCCAAGGGCAGCGGGGGGGCGGGGAGACCCAGTACTTC

j_call: TRBJ1-3
v_call: TRBV18
clone_size: -
d_call: -
cdr3_aa: CASSPPARGATIYF
cdr3_nt: TGTGCCAGCTCACCTCCGGCACGAGGGGCCACCATATATTTT

j_call: TRBJ2-7
v_call: TRBV9
clone_size: -
d_call: TRBD2
cdr3_aa: CASSVGLAGDEQYF
cdr3_nt: TGTGCCAGCAGCGTGGGACTAGCGGGAGACGAGCAGTACTTC

j_call: TRBJ2-2
v_call: TRBV2
clone_size: once
d_call: -
cdr3_aa: CASSEAGPGELFF
cdr3_nt: TGTGCCAGCAGTGAAGCGGGCCCCGGGGAGCTGTTTTTT

j_call: TRBJ2-5
v_call: TRBV14
clone_size: -
d_call: -
cdr3_aa: CASSSDGGQETQYF
cdr3_nt: TGTGCCAGCAGCTCGGACGGTGGCCAAGAGACCCAGTACTTC

j_call: TRBJ2-1
v_call: TRBV6-5
clone_size: -
d_call: -
cdr3_aa: CASRKPSGDNEQFF
cdr3_nt: TGTGCCAGCAGAAAACCAAGCGGCGACAATGAGCAGTTCTTC

j_call: TRBJ2-3
v_call: TRBV9
clone_size: -
d_call: -
cdr3_aa: CASSTGVGPSTDTQYF
cdr3_nt: TGTGCCAGCAGCACGGGAGTGGGGCCTAGCACAGATACGCAGTATTTT

j_call: TRBJ2-7
v_call: TRBV5-1
clone_size: -
d_call: TRBD2
cdr3_aa: CASSSTSETYEQYF
cdr3_nt: TGCGCCAGCAGCTCGACTAGCGAGACCTACGAGCAGTACTTC

j_call: TRBJ1-5
v_call: TRBV19
clone_size: -
d_call: -
cdr3_aa: CASSRGWGQPQHF
cdr3_nt: TGTGCCAGCAGTCGGGGGTGGGGACAGCCCCAGCATTTT

j_call: TRBJ2-1
v_call: TRBV12-5
clone_size: -
d_call: -
cdr3_aa: CASGLTGTSKNNEQFF
cdr3_nt: TGTGCTAGTGGTTTAACCGGGACATCGAAGAACAATGAGCAGTTCTTC

j_call: TRBJ1-1
v_call: TRBV19
clone_size: -
d_call: -
cdr3_aa: CASIKGGSTEAFF
cdr3_nt: TGTGCCAGTATCAAGGGAGGGAGCACTGAAGCTTTCTTT

j_call: TRBJ2-3
v_call: TRBV11-2
clone_size: -
d_call: TRBD1
cdr3_aa: CASSPQGAGTDTQYF
cdr3_nt: TGTGCCAGCAGCCCACAGGGGGCGGGCACAGATACGCAGTATTTT

j_call: TRBJ2-7
v_call: TRBV15
clone_size: -
d_call: -
cdr3_aa: CATSRVVQEPPYEQYF
cdr3_nt: TGTGCCACCAGCAGAGTAGTTCAGGAGCCTCCCTACGAGCAGTACTTC

j_call: TRBJ2-1
v_call: TRBV9
clone_size: -
d_call: -
cdr3_aa: CASSASLSSYNEQFF
cdr3_nt: TGTGCCAGCAGCGCTTCCCTGAGCTCCTACAATGAGCAGTTCTTC

j_call: TRBJ1-5
v_call: TRBV6-1
clone_size: -
d_call: -
cdr3_aa: CASSERRAGARIYSNQPQHF
cdr3_nt: TGTGCCAGCAGTGAAAGGAGAGCGGGGGCGCGGATCTATAGCAATCAGCCCCAGCATTTT

j_call: TRBJ2-2
v_call: TRBV27
clone_size: -
d_call: -
cdr3_aa: CASSLSPGIGELFF
cdr3_nt: TGTGCCAGCAGTTTATCCCCGGGGATCGGGGAGCTGTTTTTT

j_call: TRBJ1-1
v_call: TRBV6-5
clone_size: -
d_call: -
cdr3_aa: CASSYSRRLNTEAFF
cdr3_nt: TGTGCCAGCAGTTACTCGAGACGGTTGAACACTGAAGCTTTCTTT

j_call: TRBJ2-1
v_call: TRBV18
clone_size: -
d_call: TRBD2
cdr3_aa: CASSPPTSGRNEQFF
cdr3_nt: TGTGCCAGCTCACCACCGACTAGCGGGAGGAATGAGCAGTTCTTC

j_call: TRBJ1-2
v_call: TRBV28
clone_size: -
d_call: -
cdr3_aa: CASSSSPPSGYTF
cdr3_nt: TGTGCCAGCAGTTCGAGTCCCCCCTCGGGCTACACCTTC

j_call: TRBJ2-1
v_call: TRBV30
clone_size: -
d_call: TRBD1
cdr3_aa: CAWDKDRGSYNEQFF
cdr3_nt: TGTGCCTGGGATAAGGACAGGGGTTCCTACAATGAGCAGTTCTTC